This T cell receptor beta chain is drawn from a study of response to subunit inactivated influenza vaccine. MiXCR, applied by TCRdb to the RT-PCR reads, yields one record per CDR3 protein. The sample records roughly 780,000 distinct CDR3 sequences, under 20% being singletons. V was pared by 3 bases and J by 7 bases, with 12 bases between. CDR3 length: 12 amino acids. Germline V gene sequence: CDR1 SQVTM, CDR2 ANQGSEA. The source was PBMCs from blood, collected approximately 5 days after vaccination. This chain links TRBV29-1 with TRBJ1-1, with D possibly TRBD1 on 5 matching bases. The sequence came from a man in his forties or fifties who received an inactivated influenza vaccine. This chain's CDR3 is CSVESGGDEAFF. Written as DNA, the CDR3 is TGCAGCGTTGAGTCGGGGGGGGATGAAGCTTTCTTT.